These T cell receptor beta chains were read from a single sample in a study of blood T cell repertoires in COVID-19. Measured with immunoSEQ multiplex PCR; TCRdb has only the in-frame clones, and not every one. Of about 360,000 clones listed, approximately 86% were seen once; the top ten hold roughly 7.1%. Sequencing used peripheral blood. These receptors originate from a woman aged 60-75 years with COVID-19, enrolled during active disease. Both conserved end residues are part of each CDR3. Fields, in order: clone size, D gene, V gene, J gene, CDR3 protein, CDR3 DNA. A D gene is named only where the DNA matches it firmly. Where a row states a size, it is once, few, many or the class of an expanded clone; other rows omit it.

>NA|NA|TRBV4-3|TRBJ2-4
CASSQDNLAKNIQYF
TGCGCCAGCAGCCAAGATAATCTAGCCAAAAACATTCAGTACTTC
>NA|NA|TRBV7-3|TRBJ1-1
CASSLITGLQNTEAFF
TGTGCCAGCAGCCTCATCACAGGTCTTCAGAACACTGAAGCTTTCTTT
>NA|NA|TRBV19|TRBJ2-7
CASSMGSTEQYF
TGTGCCAGTAGTATGGGCAGTACCGAGCAGTACTTC
>NA|NA|TRBV7-2|TRBJ1-2
CASSFSSDSYGYTF
TGTGCCAGCAGCTTTAGCTCGGACAGCTATGGCTACACCTTC
>NA|TRBD1|TRBV29-1|TRBJ1-1
CSARTGGVWTEAFF
TGCAGCGCTCGGACAGGGGGGGTTTGGACTGAAGCTTTCTTT
>few|NA|TRBV4-2|TRBJ2-5
CASSQVSGQETQYF
TGTGCCAGCAGCCAAGTATCGGGGCAAGAGACCCAGTACTTC
>NA|TRBD1|TRBV7-8|TRBJ2-5
CASSLGTGTGGQETQYF
TGTGCCAGCAGCTTAGGAACCGGGACAGGGGGCCAGGAGACCCAGTACTTC
>NA|TRBD1|TRBV7-3|TRBJ1-4
CASSFVDGTATNEKLFF
TGTGCCAGCAGCTTCGTCGACGGGACAGCAACTAATGAAAAACTGTTTTTT
>once|NA|TRBV29-1|TRBJ2-7
CSVQETLSYEQYF
TGCAGCGTTCAGGAAACCCTATCCTACGAGCAGTACTTC
>NA|NA|TRBV4-1|TRBJ2-7
CASSQAGLLGGEQYF
TGCGCCAGCAGCCAAGCGGGACTCCTGGGGGGCGAGCAGTACTTC
>few|TRBD1|TRBV6-1|TRBJ1-6
CASSEGGTGARLSLNSPLHF
TGTGCCAGCAGTGAGGGGGGGACAGGGGCGCGCCTTTCCCTTAATTCACCCCTCCACTTT
>once|NA|TRBV12-3/TRBV12-4|TRBJ1-2
CASSYSGNYGYTF
TGTGCCAGCAGTTATTCGGGAAACTATGGCTACACCTTC
>NA|TRBD1|TRBV19|TRBJ2-6
CASRPQGAQGANVLTF
TGTGCCAGCAGACCGCAGGGGGCGCAAGGGGCCAACGTCCTGACTTTC
>NA|TRBD2|TRBV27|TRBJ2-3
CASSLYPSGASTDTQYF
TGTGCCAGCAGTTTATATCCTAGCGGGGCCTCCACAGATACGCAGTATTTT
>NA|NA|TRBV4-1|TRBJ1-2
CASSQEAGFLYGYTF
TGCGCCAGCAGCCAAGAAGCAGGGTTCCTTTATGGCTACACCTTC
>NA|NA|TRBV18|TRBJ1-1
CASSGAQGSEAFF
TGTGCCAGCTCAGGGGCCCAGGGGAGTGAAGCTTTCTTT
>NA|NA|TRBV6-6|TRBJ2-7
CVAAGNSYEQYF
TGTGTCGCGGCAGGGAACTCCTACGAGCAGTACTTC
>NA|NA|TRBV5-6|TRBJ1-1
CASSLGTGSAEAFF
TGTGCCAGCAGCTTGGGTACAGGGAGCGCTGAAGCTTTCTTT
>once|TRBD2|TRBV7-3|TRBJ2-1
CASSYGTSGEYNEQFF
TGTGCCAGCAGCTACGGGACTAGCGGGGAATACAATGAGCAGTTCTTC
>NA|NA|TRBV7-9|TRBJ2-6
CASTGIRGPGANVLTF
TGTGCCAGCACCGGAATCAGGGGACCTGGGGCCAACGTCCTGACTTTC
>few|TRBD1|TRBV4-1|TRBJ1-2
CASSQRTGGRGYTF
TGCGCCAGCAGCCAACGGACAGGGGGCCGTGGCTACACCTTC
>NA|NA|TRBV27|TRBJ2-2
CASSLSWGTRNGELFF
TGTGCCAGCAGTTTATCATGGGGGACAAGGAACGGGGAGCTGTTTTTT
>NA|NA|TRBV7-9|TRBJ1-1
CASSRTGRGGTEAFF
TGTGCCAGCAGCCGAACGGGTCGGGGAGGAACTGAAGCTTTCTTT
>NA|NA|TRBV4-2|TRBJ1-1
CASSHVGGRRPEAFF
TGTGCCAGCAGCCACGTCGGGGGGCGGCGGCCTGAAGCTTTCTTT
>NA|NA|TRBV7-8|TRBJ2-5
CASSPHPQREETQYF
TGTGCCAGCAGCCCCCACCCCCAGCGTGAGGAGACCCAGTACTTC
>NA|NA|TRBV19|TRBJ2-3
CASSSTTGDTQYF
TGTGCCAGTAGTTCGACTACCGGAGATACGCAGTATTTT
>NA|NA|TRBV29-1|TRBJ1-1
CSETDGINTEAFF
TGCAGCGAAACAGACGGGATTAACACTGAAGCTTTCTTT
>NA|TRBD1|TRBV27|TRBJ1-1
CASSLYYVGQDTEAFF
TGTGCCAGCAGTTTATATTATGTGGGACAGGACACTGAAGCTTTCTTT
>NA|NA|TRBV6-6|TRBJ1-5
CASSYVAGSNQPQHF
TGTGCCAGCAGTTACGTCGCAGGGAGCAATCAGCCCCAGCATTTT
>NA|NA|TRBV6-6|TRBJ1-2
CASSLTDEYGYTF
TGTGCCAGCAGCTTGACTGATGAATATGGCTACACCTTC
>NA|NA|TRBV7-9|TRBJ1-1
CASSLALTANTEAFF
TGTGCCAGCAGCTTAGCGCTGACAGCTAACACTGAAGCTTTCTTT